This is a list of T cell receptor beta chains from one sample in a study of a mutant IDH1 vaccine in newly diagnosed glioma. Libraries were prepared by immunoSEQ multiplex PCR; TCRdb keeps only in-frame clonotypes and omits some of them. The repertoire holds about 67,000 clones, about 83% seen once, with approximately 4.5% in the top ten. The sequencing here drew on peripheral blood mononuclear cells (PBMCs), taken from a glioma patient treated with radiotherapy, temozolomide or both. All receptors derive from a young woman with glioma. Some clones in this sample may be carry-over from other donors' samples. Both conserved end residues are part of each CDR3. Each record gives: V gene, clone size, D gene, J gene, CDR3 DNA, CDR3 protein. A D gene is named only where the DNA matches it firmly. Clone size appears in some rows only: once, few, many, or a class for an expanded clone.

>TRBV7-7|NA|NA|TRBJ2-7
TGTGCTAGCAGCCCCCCGGGGGTTGACGAGCAGTACTTC
CASSPPGVDEQYF
>TRBV9|NA|TRBD1|TRBJ1-2
TGTGCCAGCAGCGTAGGAGGTATAGGACAGGGGTTTAACTATGGCTACACCTTC
CASSVGGIGQGFNYGYTF
>TRBV7-2|NA|NA|TRBJ1-3
TGTGCCAGCAGCTTAGAAGGGGGTTTTCGAAACACCATATATTTT
CASSLEGGFRNTIYF
>TRBV19|NA|TRBD1|TRBJ1-1
TGTGCCAGTAGGGGACAGGGGAACACTGAAGCTTTCTTT
CASRGQGNTEAFF
>TRBV9|NA|NA|TRBJ1-3
TGTGCCAGCAGCGGCGCGAACTCTGGAAACACCATATATTTT
CASSGANSGNTIYF
>TRBV19|NA|TRBD1|TRBJ2-2
TGTGCCAGCCGACAGGGGTTAAACACCGGGGAGCTGTTTTTT
CASRQGLNTGELFF
>TRBV9|NA|NA|TRBJ2-1
TGTGCCAGCAGCCGTGGGTCCGGCTACAATGAGCAGTTCTTC
CASSRGSGYNEQFF
>TRBV25-1|NA|NA|TRBJ2-7
TGTGCCAGCAGTGACCTCACGTACGAGCAGTACTTC
CASSDLTYEQYF
>TRBV7-2|once|NA|TRBJ2-3
TGTGCCAGCAGCTCGATGGGCGGGACGTCATGGGATACGCAGTATTTT
CASSSMGGTSWDTQYF
>TRBV6-1|NA|NA|TRBJ1-2
TGTGCCAGCAGTGTTACAGGGAACTATGGCTACACCTTC
CASSVTGNYGYTF
>TRBV19|NA|NA|TRBJ1-4
TGTGCCAGTAGTATAGACGGTGCAACTAATGAAAAACTGTTTTTT
CASSIDGATNEKLFF
>TRBV4-3|NA|TRBD2|TRBJ2-3
TGCGCCAGCAGCCAAGAACTAGCGGGGGGGCCGACAGATACGCAGTATTTT
CASSQELAGGPTDTQYF
>TRBV5-1|NA|NA|TRBJ1-1
TGCGCCAGCAGCTTGAAGAGTGAAGCTTTCTTT
CASSLKSEAFF
>TRBV6-5|NA|NA|TRBJ2-1
TGTGCCAGCAGTTCAACCCCGGGACTCCACAATGAGCAGTTCTTC
CASSSTPGLHNEQFF
>TRBV5-1|NA|TRBD1|TRBJ1-2
TGCGCCAGCAGCTTGGCCAACCTCGACAGGGGCTATGGCTACACCTTC
CASSLANLDRGYGYTF
>TRBV7-6|many|TRBD2|TRBJ2-3
TGTGCCAGCAGCCTTAGCGGGAGACACACAGATACGCAGTATTTT
CASSLSGRHTDTQYF
>TRBV5-7|NA|TRBD1|TRBJ1-3
TGTGCCAGCAGCTTGGCCGACAGGGCATTGGACTCTGGAAACACCATATATTTT
CASSLADRALDSGNTIYF
>TRBV7-9|NA|NA|TRBJ2-1
TGTGCCAGCAGCTGGTCGGGGAAAGGGGCTAGCTCCTACAATGAGCAGTTCTTC
CASSWSGKGASSYNEQFF
>TRBV6-4|NA|NA|TRBJ1-4
TGTGCCAGCAGCGCCAGGGGCTCGGGTAATGAAAAACTGTTTTTT
CASSARGSGNEKLFF
>TRBV5-1|NA|NA|TRBJ2-7
TGCGCCAGCAGCTTGGTCCCCGCGGGCTACGAGCAGTACTTC
CASSLVPAGYEQYF
>TRBV7-6|NA|TRBD1|TRBJ1-2
TGTGCCAGCAGCTTAGGGGGCCACAGGGGACGGGGCTACACCTTC
CASSLGGHRGRGYTF
>TRBV9|NA|TRBD2|TRBJ2-3
TGTGCCAGCAGCTTAAGCGGGGGGGCTAATACGCAGTATTTT
CASSLSGGANTQYF
>TRBV29-1|NA|NA|TRBJ1-4
TGCAGCGCCTACAGGGTCACTAATGAAAAACTGTTTTTT
CSAYRVTNEKLFF
>TRBV5-4|NA|TRBD1|TRBJ2-7
TGTGCCAGCGGGTTCGGGACAGGGGGCTACGAGCAGTACTTC
CASGFGTGGYEQYF
>TRBV11-2|NA|TRBD2|TRBJ2-5
TGTGCCAGCAGCTTCGGAGCGGGGGGCCAAGAGACCCAGTACTTC
CASSFGAGGQETQYF
>TRBV4-1|NA|NA|TRBJ1-2
TGCGCCAGCAGCCATGACGGTTTGTATGGCTACACCTTC
CASSHDGLYGYTF
>TRBV6-1|NA|NA|TRBJ2-7
TGTGCCAGCAGTGAAGTGGGATACGAGCAGTACTTC
CASSEVGYEQYF
>TRBV5-4|NA|NA|TRBJ2-2
TGTGCCAGCAGCCCCCAGGGACGGAACACGGGGGAGCTGTTTTTT
CASSPQGRNTGELFF
>TRBV14|NA|NA|TRBJ2-7
TGTGCCAGCAGCCAAGGAGGGGACCTCTACGAGCAGTACTTC
CASSQGGDLYEQYF
>TRBV29-1|NA|NA|TRBJ1-2
TGCAGCGTTGTCGACCGGGTCTACTATGGCTACACCTTC
CSVVDRVYYGYTF
>TRBV6-1|NA|NA|TRBJ2-7
TGTGCCAGCAGAGATCGTTACGAGCAGTACTTC
CASRDRYEQYF